These 8 T cell receptor beta chains were sequenced from one sample in a study of CD8 T cells in Susac syndrome. Random-hexamer reverse transcription was applied to roughly 0.45 to 1 ug RNA. MiXCR, applied by TCRdb to the immunoSEQ multiplex PCR reads, yields one record per CDR3 protein. The repertoire includes 150,000 to 180,000 distinct CDR3 sequences, 95% to 96% of them detected once, and 0.14% to 0.15% sits in the top ten. The specimen sequenced was CD8+ T cells from PBMCs. These receptors originate from a human donor with multiple sclerosis.

The rearrangement uses TRBV20-1 and TRBJ2-1; perhaps TRBD1 as D (6 bases). The CDR3 has 14 residues. V was pared by 3 bases and J by 0 bases, with 9 bases between. CDR1 DFQATT and CDR2 SNEGSKA come from the germline V gene (reference sequence). This chain's CDR3 is CSASRDTSYNEQFF. The CDR3, as DNA: TGCAGTGCTAGCCGGGACACCTCCTACAATGAGCAGTTCTTC.

This CDR3 is CAWSGTTNTEAFF. CDR3 nucleotides: TGTGCCTGGAGTGGGACAACTAACACTGAAGCTTTCTTT. The rearrangement links TRBV30 to TRBJ1-1; a weak D match, TRBD1 (5 bases). V was pared by 1 base and J by 2 bases, with 8 bases between. Looked up from germline, CDR1 is GTSNPN and CDR2 is SVGIG (reference sequence). This CDR3 has 13 amino acids.

This clonotype was observed once. The rearrangement links TRBV7-8 to TRBJ2-4; D may be TRBD2 (6 bases). Looked up from germline, CDR1 is SGHVS and CDR2 is FQNEAQ. The V end lost 1 base, the J end lost 7 bases, and 8 bases lay between the germline ends. The CDR3 spans 13 residues. The DNA for the CDR3 is TGTGCCAGCAGCTTAGTCGCGGGGAACATTCAGTACTTC. Translation: CASSLVAGNIQYF.

The rearrangement uses TRBV11-2 and TRBJ2-7, with TRBD1 identical over 9 bases. J was trimmed by 1 base and V by 0 bases; bases with no gene match: 7. This CDR3 spans 17 amino acids. Germline CDR1 reads SGHAT; CDR2 reads FQNNGV. Written as DNA, the CDR3 is TGTGCCAGCAGCTTAGATGGCGGAGGACAGGGGTCCTACGAGCAGTACGTC. Residues: CASSLDGGGQGSYEQYV.

This clonotype occurred once. The chain has TRBV27 and TRBJ2-3; D gene uncertain. The CDR3 has 14 amino acids. The V gene lost 6 bases and the J gene lost 1 base, with 11 bases spanning the gap. Germline lookup yields CDR1 MNHEY and CDR2 SMNVEV (reference sequence). The DNA of the CDR3 is TGTGCCAGCAGCGAAGGCGTCGGCACAGATACGCAGTATTTT. It encodes CASSEGVGTDTQYF.

This chain uses TRBV27 with TRBJ2-3, with TRBD2 identical over 14 bases. This CDR3 spans 17 amino acids. The junction had 7 bases not matched to a gene; V was cut back by 5 bases and J by 3 bases. Germline V gene sequence: CDR1 MNHEY, CDR2 SMNVEV (reference sequence). This CDR3 reads CASSLRGLAGETDTQYF. CDR3 DNA sequence: TGTGCCAGCAGTCTTAGGGGACTAGCGGGGGAAACAGATACGCAGTATTTT.

The J gene is TRBJ2-1, the V gene TRBV5-6; D call uncertain. The CDR3 is 14 amino acids. Germline lookup yields CDR1 SGHDT and CDR2 YYEEEE. Trimming took 0 bases from V and 6 from J, leaving 10 bases between them. The CDR3 spells CASSLVAGINEQFF. As DNA, the CDR3 is TGTGCCAGCAGCTTGGTGGCCGGAATCAATGAGCAGTTCTTC.

The chain is built from TRBV7-9 and TRBJ1-1, with D unresolved. The length of the CDR3 is 14 residues. Germline CDR1 and CDR2: SEHNR and FQNEAQ (reference sequence). V dropped 1 base and J dropped 2 bases, with 8 bases sitting between them. The DNA of the CDR3 is TGTGCCAGCAGCTTAGTGGTGGTAAACACTGAAGCTTTCTTT. Its protein is CASSLVVVNTEAFF.